This T cell receptor beta chain was sequenced during a study of blood T cell repertoires in COVID-19. Authors' methods: For nucleated cells, counts were estimated from reference gene primer amplification. Sequencing was performed with immunoSEQ multiplex PCR; in TCRdb, only in-frame clones are kept and a portion is missing. The V and J calls and clone size were taken over from that table, and D and trimming were inferred from the DNA. The table includes fewer than 200,000 clones, 88% detected once. Trimming took 6 bases from V and 7 from J; bases not matched to a gene: 15. This CDR3 has 18 amino acids. CDR1 and CDR2 (germline): SNHLY, FYNNEI.

The sequence derives from a man aged 55 to 70 with acute or convalescent COVID-19. V and J are TRBV2 and TRBJ1-6; 10 nucleotides match TRBD1. The sequencing sample was made of peripheral blood. The DNA for the CDR3 is TGTGCCAGCAGGTCCGACAGGGGGCTTCGGGGAGGGAATTCACCCCTCCACTTT. Its protein product is CASRSDRGLRGGNSPLHF.